The rows below give T cell receptor beta chains drawn from one sample of a study of monozygotic twins with inflammatory bowel disease. TCRdb reprocessed the 5' RACE reads, with one entry per CDR3 protein and no DNA. Its clone listing holds around 450,000 distinct CDR3 sequences. The sample comprised blood. These receptors were collected from a human donor with ulcerative colitis or Crohn's disease, or a healthy co-twin of an affected twin (not recorded which). The CDR3 runs from the conserved cysteine through the conserved F or W.

CDR3 | J | V
CAWELGNEQFF | TRBJ2-1 | TRBV30
CSAPKGGSTEAFF | TRBJ1-1 | TRBV20-1
CSVLFTGFTETQYF | TRBJ2-5 | TRBV29-1
CASSLYQAPRGNEQFF | TRBJ2-1 | TRBV7-2
CASSYRKDQPQHF | TRBJ1-5 | TRBV7-2
CASSAKPGLASSGANVLTF | TRBJ2-6 | TRBV11-2
CASSQDRGAQGYTF | TRBJ1-2 | TRBV14
CSATQFSYNEQFF | TRBJ2-1 | TRBV20-1
CASSLTGFTGFF | TRBJ2-1 | TRBV2
CASSDDRGRGNEQFF | TRBJ2-1 | TRBV25-1
CATDFRVDEQFF | TRBJ2-1 | TRBV2
CASRAGGQNEQFF | TRBJ2-1 | TRBV2
CASSRSFGSEMGNEQFF | TRBJ2-1 | TRBV12-3/TRBV12-4
CASSFNGGGKTQYF | TRBJ2-5 | TRBV7-2
CASSDSGGPGPF | TRBJ2-1 | TRBV5-1
CASSSITGTDEKLFF | TRBJ1-4 | TRBV5-6
CASSHEARSSYNSPLHF | TRBJ1-6 | TRBV4-3
CASSLVSGPPGELFF | TRBJ2-2 | TRBV5-1
CASSTTALGAVTGELFF | TRBJ2-2 | TRBV19
CATSSDRGPYEQYF | TRBJ2-7 | TRBV15
CSARADRNYGYTF | TRBJ1-2 | TRBV20-1
CASSLGAGSGELFF | TRBJ2-2 | TRBV7-2
CASSLTAGGLEQYF | TRBJ2-7 | TRBV7-2
CATFFLKMQNFTGELFF | TRBJ2-2 | TRBV24-1
CASSPTGLRPTTGELFF | TRBJ2-2 | TRBV5-1
CASRGQGRGEQYF | TRBJ2-7 | TRBV28
CASRPTGNSYNEQFF | TRBJ2-1 | TRBV6-1
CSARDLLAGNGKETQYF | TRBJ2-5 | TRBV20-1
CSASGQGGSTDTQYF | TRBJ2-3 | TRBV29-1